The source of this T cell receptor (beta chain) is a study of T cell responses to AZD1222 COVID-19 vaccine. About this clone itself: Antigen unknown.

Profiling relied on immunoSEQ multiplex PCR, and the TCRdb table lists in-frame clones only, not all of them. The sample carries some 130,000 clones, around 90% recorded once. General observations from the study: There were mostly white British donors and more females than males, and clonal diversity was possibly underestimated.

The receptor comes from an adult in good health. This material consisted of peripheral blood, taken on day 0 of AZD1222 vaccination.

CDR3 DNA: TGTGCCAGCAGCTTGGCTTCAGGGAACACCGGGGAGCTGTTTTTT. Its translation is CASSLASGNTGELFF. The J gene is TRBJ2-2, the V gene TRBV5-4; D remains unclear. Trimming removed 0 bases from V and 1 base from J, with 7 bases in between. The CDR3 extends over 15 amino acids. Germline assignment: CDR1 SGHNT and CDR2 YYREEE (reference sequence). Supplemented by reference TRBV5-4 and TRBJ2-2, the full variable domain reads ETGVTQSPTHLIKTRGQQVTLRCSSQSGHNTVSWYQQALGQGPQFIFQYYREEENGRGNFPPRFSGLQFPNYSSELNVNALELDDSALYLCASSLASGNTGELFFGEGSRLTVL.